The rows below give T cell receptor beta chains drawn from one sample of a study of blood T cell repertoires in COVID-19. Here immunoSEQ multiplex PCR was the method, and the copy in TCRdb shows in-frame clones only, minus some. The top ten hold 8% to 9.5% of the sample, which has around 140,000 clones, around 81% seen once. The sample taken for sequencing was peripheral blood. These receptor sequences come from an older woman with active or convalescent COVID-19. CDR3s include the opening cysteine and the closing phenylalanine or tryptophan. D genes are given only for firm matches. The size entry is marked missing in some rows and otherwise reads once, few, many or a size class.

V gene,clone size,J gene,D gene,CDR3 protein,CDR3 DNA
TRBV7-8,.,TRBJ1-1,.,CASSLTENTEAFF,TGTGCCAGCAGCTTGACAGAGAACACTGAAGCTTTCTTT
TRBV19,.,TRBJ1-5,.,CATLRGGPHNQPQHF,TGTGCCACCCTTCGCGGGGGCCCTCACAATCAGCCCCAGCATTTT
TRBV6-1,.,TRBJ2-2,TRBD1,CASSVKIGQGYTGELFF,TGTGCCAGCAGTGTTAAAATAGGACAGGGATACACCGGGGAGCTGTTTTTT
TRBV6-2/TRBV6-3,.,TRBJ1-4,.,CASSYETATNEKLFF,TGTGCCAGCAGTTATGAGACAGCAACTAATGAAAAACTGTTTTTT
TRBV5-6,.,TRBJ1-6,.,CASANRDTYNSPLHF,TGTGCCAGCGCTAACAGGGACACCTATAATTCACCCCTCCACTTT
TRBV29-1,.,TRBJ1-2,.,CSVESGGWNYGYTF,TGCAGCGTTGAAAGTGGGGGGTGGAACTATGGCTACACCTTC
TRBV4-1,.,TRBJ2-4,TRBD2,CASSQDPSGRAGNIQYF,TGCGCCAGCAGCCAAGATCCTAGCGGGAGGGCCGGCAACATTCAGTACTTC
TRBV15,few,TRBJ1-2,.,CATSRDLRQGGGYTF,TGTGCCACCAGCAGAGATCTGAGGCAGGGTGGTGGCTACACCTTC
TRBV19,.,TRBJ2-1,TRBD2,CASSIPGLNYNEQFF,TGTGCCAGTAGTATCCCGGGACTAAACTACAATGAGCAGTTCTTC
TRBV4-1,.,TRBJ1-3,TRBD1,CASSPRHQSGQGAHSGNTIYF,TGCGCCAGCAGCCCACGTCATCAATCGGGACAGGGCGCCCACTCTGGAAACACCATATATTTT
TRBV3-1/TRBV3-2,.,TRBJ2-1,TRBD2,CASSARLAGGGEQFF,TGTGCCAGCAGCGCCCGACTAGCGGGAGGAGGTGAGCAGTTCTTC
TRBV3-1/TRBV3-2,.,TRBJ1-2,TRBD1,CASSRTGDPNYGYTF,TGTGCCAGCAGCCGGACAGGGGATCCTAACTATGGCTACACCTTC
TRBV6-6,.,TRBJ1-2,.,CASSPAGGYTF,TGTGCCAGCAGTCCAGCGGGTGGCTACACCTTC
TRBV19,once,TRBJ1-5,TRBD1,CASSIQGQVNQPQHF,TGTGCCAGTAGTATACAAGGACAGGTGAATCAGCCCCAGCATTTT
TRBV27,few,TRBJ2-2,TRBD2,CASARRGLASHGELFF,TGTGCCAGCGCCCGAAGGGGACTAGCTAGTCACGGGGAGCTGTTTTTT
TRBV11-2,.,TRBJ1-4,TRBD1,CASSWTGSREKLFF,TGTGCCAGCAGCTGGACAGGGAGTCGTGAAAAACTGTTTTTT
TRBV27,.,TRBJ2-1,TRBD1,CASGGIGTGWDEQFF,TGTGCCAGCGGGGGGATCGGGACAGGGTGGGATGAGCAGTTCTTC
TRBV3-1/TRBV3-2,.,TRBJ2-5,.,CASSQEKGAGQETQYF,TGTGCCAGCAGCCAAGAAAAGGGAGCAGGCCAAGAGACCCAGTACTTC
TRBV28,.,TRBJ1-4,.,CASRRPGTPKGEKLFF,TGTGCCAGCAGACGTCCCGGGACTCCGAAAGGTGAAAAACTGTTTTTT
TRBV29-1,few,TRBJ2-3,.,CSVPPPAGFTDTQYF,TGCAGCGTTCCCCCCCCGGCGGGGTTCACAGATACGCAGTATTTT
TRBV19,.,TRBJ2-1,.,CASSIGGVPRLGNEQFF,TGTGCCAGTAGTATAGGGGGAGTTCCAAGGTTAGGCAATGAGCAGTTCTTC
TRBV6-2/TRBV6-3,.,TRBJ1-5,.,CASSRSTGQPQHF,TGTGCCAGCAGCCGAAGTACGGGGCAGCCCCAGCATTTT
TRBV28,.,TRBJ2-5,.,CASSSPGYQETQYF,TGTGCCAGCAGTTCTCCAGGGTACCAAGAGACCCAGTACTTC
TRBV18,.,TRBJ1-2,.,CASSLGASYGYTF,TGTGCCAGCTCCCTGGGGGCATCCTATGGCTACACCTTC
TRBV5-8,.,TRBJ1-3,TRBD1,CASSQQGLEDTIYF,TGTGCCAGCAGCCAACAGGGGTTGGAGGACACCATATATTTT
TRBV28,many,TRBJ1-2,TRBD1,CASSLLRDRANTNYGYTF,TGTGCCAGCAGTTTATTGAGGGACAGGGCTAATACTAACTATGGCTACACCTTC
TRBV6-1,few,TRBJ2-1,.,CASSEIGQPNEQFF,TGTGCCAGCAGTGAAATCGGACAGCCCAATGAGCAGTTCTTC
TRBV28,few,TRBJ1-4,TRBD1,CASSLPTGGNEKLFF,TGTGCCAGCAGTTTACCGACAGGGGGCAATGAAAAACTGTTTTTT
TRBV10-1,.,TRBJ1-1,TRBD1,CASSSRDRRLFF,TGCGCCAGCAGTTCCCGGGACAGGAGGCTGTTCTTT
TRBV27,once,TRBJ1-2,TRBD1,CASSPLVDRGRIGPGYTF,TGTGCCAGCAGTCCCTTAGTGGACAGGGGGCGGATCGGGCCTGGCTACACCTTC
TRBV4-3,once,TRBJ2-1,TRBD2,CASSRLAGGDYNEQFF,TGCGCCAGCAGCCGTTTAGCGGGAGGAGATTACAATGAGCAGTTCTTC
TRBV5-1,.,TRBJ2-3,TRBD2,CASSPIAGGTADTQYF,TGCGCCAGCAGCCCAATAGCGGGGGGGACGGCAGATACGCAGTATTTT
TRBV18,.,TRBJ2-3,.,CASSPGPGDTDTQYF,TGTGCCAGCTCACCAGGTCCAGGGGACACAGATACGCAGTATTTT
TRBV7-2,.,TRBJ1-1,.,CASSLTENTEAFF,TGTGCCAGCAGCCTCACTGAGAACACTGAAGCTTTCTTT
TRBV6-6,.,TRBJ1-2,TRBD1,CASRETGGYGYTF,TGTGCCAGCAGAGAAACAGGGGGCTATGGCTACACCTTC
TRBV6-2/TRBV6-3,.,TRBJ2-7,TRBD1,CASSSQRQGKGYYEQYF,TGTGCCAGCAGTAGCCAACGACAGGGAAAGGGCTACTACGAGCAGTACTTC
TRBV14,.,TRBJ2-1,.,CASSQARVGEQFF,TGTGCCAGCAGCCAAGCGAGGGTGGGTGAGCAGTTCTTC
TRBV13,.,TRBJ2-1,TRBD2,CASSFLRRGTYNEQFF,TGTGCCAGCAGCTTTCTACGGCGGGGGACCTACAATGAGCAGTTCTTC
TRBV27,.,TRBJ1-2,.,CASSSRDTSNYGYTF,TGTGCCAGCAGTTCCCGGGACACATCTAACTATGGCTACACCTTC
TRBV4-3,.,TRBJ1-3,.,CASSQEAGAGNTIYF,TGCGCCAGCAGCCAAGAAGCAGGGGCTGGAAACACCATATATTTT
TRBV10-3,.,TRBJ1-1,.,CAISESWPSEGTEAFF,TGTGCCATCAGTGAATCCTGGCCGAGTGAGGGCACTGAAGCTTTCTTT
TRBV19,.,TRBJ1-4,TRBD1,CASSKGTEGSNEKLFF,TGTGCCAGTAGTAAGGGGACAGAAGGATCTAATGAAAAACTGTTTTTT
TRBV7-3,.,TRBJ2-1,TRBD2,CASSSGLAVLNEQFF,TGTGCCAGCAGCAGTGGACTAGCGGTCCTCAATGAGCAGTTCTTC
TRBV7-3,.,TRBJ2-2,TRBD2,CASSLGTSGTNTGELFF,TGTGCCAGCAGCTTGGGGACTAGCGGGACCAACACCGGGGAGCTGTTTTTT
TRBV6-1,.,TRBJ1-2,.,CASSEGASYYGYTF,TGTGCCAGCAGTGAAGGGGCCAGCTACTATGGCTACACCTTC
TRBV29-1,.,TRBJ1-2,TRBD1,CSVRTGGYYGYTF,TGCAGCGTGCGGACAGGGGGGTACTATGGCTACACCTTC
TRBV10-3,.,TRBJ2-1,.,CATRTNNEQFF,TGTGCCACGAGGACTAACAATGAGCAGTTCTTC
TRBV24-1,once,TRBJ2-7,.,CATSDPTTGPYEQYF,TGTGCCACCAGTGACCCCACGACAGGTCCCTACGAGCAGTACTTC
TRBV18,once,TRBJ2-1,.,CASSPFQTGYNEQFF,TGTGCCAGCTCACCATTTCAGACGGGATACAATGAGCAGTTCTTC
TRBV29-1,once,TRBJ2-5,.,CSTRSQPGETQYF,TGCAGCACAAGAAGTCAGCCAGGGGAGACCCAGTACTTC
TRBV3-1/TRBV3-2,.,TRBJ2-7,.,CASLGLYEQYF,TGTGCCAGCTTGGGCCTCTACGAGCAGTACTTC
TRBV28,few,TRBJ1-1,TRBD1,CASSPPRTGLEAFF,TGTGCCAGCAGCCCACCTAGGACAGGGCTGGAAGCTTTCTTT
TRBV11-2,.,TRBJ2-5,TRBD1,CASSTLTGGRETQYF,TGTGCCAGCAGCACCTTGACAGGGGGCAGAGAGACCCAGTACTTC